This T cell receptor beta chain is from a study of human T cells and chemical hapten exposure. Study-level information: Patch testing placed 0.01% DPC on the upper back, with readings at 6 days. Among samples, TCR yields varied mainly because of small differences in pooled library volume. Whole-study findings and limits: Sensitizing with DPC caused no change in TCRs above 1 in 1000 frequency.

V dropped 4 bases and J dropped 7 bases, with 1 base sitting between them. This CDR3 has 9 amino acids. TCRdb processed the RACE reads anew with MiXCR; each CDR3 protein has one entry. The sample yields about 380,000 distinct CDR3 sequences, roughly 4.8% seen once. Regarding time point: patch test 1, 2 weeks after DPC sensitization. Specified treatment: therapeutic diphenylcyclopropenone sensitization with weekly scalp DPC. This clonotype has at least ten counts. The antigen is unknown. V usage is TRBV12-3 or TRBV12-4 and J usage is TRBJ1-1; unclear D gene. Sequencing was performed on whole blood, taken in connection with sensitization to the hapten diphenylcyclopropenone (DPC). The receptor comes from a woman aged 45-60 years with alopecia areata. Some clones in this sample may be carry-over from other donors' samples. CDR3 nucleotide sequence: TGTGCCAGCAGTTATGAAGCTTTCTTT. This gives the protein CASSYEAFF.